Shown below are 17 T cell receptor beta chains from a single sample sequenced in a study of Ad26.COV2.S vaccination and SARS-CoV-2 variants. As to treatment: 15 to 20 received Ad26.COV2.S at low or high dose, single or two shots; roughly five received placebo; per-sample allocation not given. Repertoires come from day 63 after the first vaccine or placebo injection. The protocol was immunoSEQ multiplex PCR, while the TCRdb copy is restricted to in-frame clones and leaves out a portion. The sample consists of hundreds of thousands of clones, around 86% of them appearing once. The sample consisted of peripheral blood, taken in a trial of Ad26.COV2.S vaccine versus placebo. The receptors were sampled from a person aged 18-60 years who received the Ad26.COV2.S COVID-19 vaccine or a placebo.

V gene TRBV7-2 combines with J gene TRBJ2-1, with 10 bases lining up with TRBD1. The trim removed 4 bases at V and 3 bases at J, leaving 12 bases unmatched. Germline CDR1 SGHTA, CDR2 FQGNSA. The CDR3 is 18 amino acids. The CDR3 loop reads CASSYGTGVVVGYNEQFF. The CDR3 nucleotides are TGTGCCAGCAGCTATGGGACAGGGGTTGTAGTTGGCTACAATGAGCAGTTCTTC.

The chain recombines TRBV6-5 with TRBJ1-5; D remains ambiguous. CDR3 size: 15 residues. Germline V lookup: CDR1 MNHEY, CDR2 SVGAGI. V was clipped by 6 bases and J by 0 bases, with 12 bases between them. CDR3 loop: CASSLRVNSNQPQHF. The CDR3 coding sequence is TGTGCCAGCAGCCTACGGGTCAATAGCAATCAGCCCCAGCATTTT.

The chain combines TRBV7-2 with TRBJ1-3; a possible D gene is TRBD1 (6 bases). The germline gives CDR1 SGHTA, CDR2 FQGNSA. Trimming pared 8 bases from V and 4 bases from J, leaving 15 bases between. This CDR3 is built from 14 residues. The CDR3 spells CASESGQWGNTIYF. CDR3 nucleotides: TGTGCCAGCGAAAGCGGACAGTGGGGAAACACCATATATTTT.

The CDR3 region is CASGLPRGAYSNQPQHF. In DNA, the CDR3 is TGTGCTAGTGGTTTGCCTCGGGGGGCGTATAGCAATCAGCCCCAGCATTTT. This sequence joins TRBV12-5 and TRBJ1-5, with D possibly TRBD1 on 6 matching bases. CDR1 is LGHNT, CDR2 FRNRAP, per germline. This CDR3 spans 17 amino acids. V was clipped by 2 bases and J by 0 bases, with 14 bases between them.

This clone was observed a few times. This chain uses TRBV10-1 with TRBJ1-5; 10 positions match TRBD1. The germline V gene encodes CDR1 WNHNN and CDR2 SYGVQD (reference sequence). The length of the CDR3 is 16 residues. After removal of 8 bases from V and 2 bases from J, the junction contained 9 bases not matched to a gene. The CDR3 bases are TGCGCCAGCCTCGATCGCGGGACAGGGGGCAATCAGCCCCAGCATTTT. It is translated as CASLDRGTGGNQPQHF.

V and J are TRBV6-5 and TRBJ2-7; D ambiguous. Germline loops: CDR1 MNHEY, CDR2 SVGAGI. The CDR3 loop spans 13 amino acids. V lost 0 bases and J lost 3, with 6 bases in between. The CDR3 here is CASSYSTGYEQYF. The CDR3 region has the DNA TGTGCCAGCAGTTACTCGACGGGCTACGAGCAGTACTTC.

The chain carries TRBV7-9 and TRBJ1-1; TRBD1 is a possible D gene (5 bases). CDR1 is SEHNR, CDR2 FQNEAQ, per germline (reference sequence). Trimming stripped 4 bases from V and 0 bases from J, with 15 bases between. This CDR3 has 16 residues. CDR3 in DNA: TGTGCCAGCAGCTGGGTGGGGCGCGGCGTGAACACTGAAGCTTTCTTT. This translates into CASSWVGRGVNTEAFF.

The J gene is TRBJ2-3, the V gene TRBV5-1; D is perhaps TRBD2 (6 bases). Germline V gene data show CDR1 as SGHRS and CDR2 as YFSETQ. The CDR3 runs to 16 residues. V was cut by 4 bases and J by 1 base, with 16 bases left in between. This CDR3 reads CASSRDGTSGTDTQYF. CDR3 DNA: TGCGCCAGCAGCCGTGACGGGACTTCGGGCACAGATACGCAGTATTTT.

The V call is TRBV25-1, the J call TRBJ2-7, with D possibly matching TRBD2 (5 bases). The CDR3 totals 13 residues. CDR1 is MGHDK and CDR2 is SYGVNS in the germline V gene. Trimming took 1 base from V and 4 from J, leaving 8 bases between them. The CDR3 DNA is TGTGCCAGCAGTGAATTGGGGAGTTACGAGCAGTACTTC. Its protein is CASSELGSYEQYF.

The V and J genes are TRBV9 and TRBJ1-4, with TRBD1 matching over 9 bases. V shed 3 bases and J 8 bases; nucleotides not matched to a gene: 8. CDR3 length equals 15 residues. Germline assignment: CDR1 SGDLS and CDR2 YYNGEE. CDR3 residues: CASSDTGTGREKLFF. The CDR3 DNA reads as TGTGCCAGCAGCGATACCGGGACAGGGCGCGAAAAACTGTTTTTT. The entire variable domain, with the rest obtained from reference TRBV9 and TRBJ1-4, is as follows: DSGVTQTPKHLITATGQRVTLRCSPRSGDLSVYWYQQSLDQGLQFLIQYYNGEERAKGNILERFSAQQFPDLHSELNLSSLELGDSALYFCASSDTGTGREKLFFGSGTQLSVL.

The genes are TRBV5-1 and TRBJ2-1, with D possibly matching TRBD2 (6 bases). This CDR3 contains 12 residues. Trimming shortened V by 6 bases and J by 6 bases, and 10 bases separated the two germline ends. CDR1 is SGHRS and CDR2 is YFSETQ in the germline V gene. CDR3 nucleotide sequence: TGCGCCAGCACTGGGACTCTCAATGAGCAGTTCTTC. It encodes CASTGTLNEQFF.

This chain joins TRBV12-3 or TRBV12-4 and TRBJ1-1; D unresolved. This CDR3 has 12 amino acids. Trimming removed 5 bases at V and 4 bases at J, with 8 bases between. The CDR3 nucleotides are TGTGCCAGCAGTCCCCTGGGCACTGAAGCTTTCTTT. It codes for CASSPLGTEAFF.

V is TRBV6-5 and J is TRBJ2-3, with 9 bases identical to TRBD2. With V trimmed by 4 bases and J by 2 bases, 7 bases remained unmatched. This CDR3 has 16 amino acids. Germline CDR1 and CDR2: MNHEY and SVGAGI. CDR3 protein: CASSSLAGAYTDTQYF. As DNA, the CDR3 is TGTGCCAGCAGTTCGTTAGCGGGGGCCTACACAGATACGCAGTATTTT.

The J gene is TRBJ2-7, the V gene TRBV11-1; D unclear. The germline V gene encodes CDR1 SGHAT and CDR2 FQDESV (reference sequence). The CDR3 contains 12 residues. V lost 4 bases and J lost 2, with 6 bases in between. In DNA form, the CDR3 reads TGTGCCAGCAGCTACGACCCCTACGAGCAGTACTTC. It translates to CASSYDPYEQYF.

The chain is built from TRBV6-5 and TRBJ1-6; 7 nucleotides align to TRBD1. Germline CDR1 MNHEY, CDR2 SVGAGI. V shed 7 bases, J shed 9 bases, and the junction held 9 bases outside the gene matches. The CDR3 spans 14 residues. CDR3 protein: CASTRQGGSSPLHF. The DNA of the CDR3 is TGTGCCAGCACTAGACAGGGCGGAAGTTCACCCCTCCACTTT.

The rearrangement joins TRBV7-9 to TRBJ1-2; 9 bases agree with TRBD1. V gave up 5 bases and J gave up 8 bases; unmatched junction bases: 9. CDR1 SEHNR and CDR2 FQNEAQ come from the germline V gene (reference sequence). The CDR3 length is 14 residues. The CDR3 loop is CASSLTRQGEGYTF. For the CDR3, the DNA is TGTGCCAGCAGCCTAACCAGACAGGGGGAGGGCTACACCTTC.

The chain's CDR3 is CASGLPGPGNTIYF. DNA for the CDR3: TGTGCCAGCGGATTGCCGGGACCTGGAAACACCATATATTTT. V gene TRBV6-5 combines with J gene TRBJ1-3, with D tentatively TRBD1 (5 bases). This CDR3 has 14 amino acids. CDR1 MNHEY and CDR2 SVGAGI come from the germline V gene. V lost 8 bases and J 2 bases, leaving 13 bases between the germline ends.